Shown below are 13 T cell receptor beta chains from a single sample sequenced in a study of T cell responses to AZD1222 COVID-19 vaccine. The table came from immunoSEQ multiplex PCR; TCRdb's copy has only in-frame clones and leaves some out. The sample lists more than 90,000 clones, 70% to 90% occurring once. The sample here was peripheral blood, taken 28 days after the second AZD1222 dose. These receptors were collected from an adult who received the AZD1222 COVID-19 vaccine.

J is TRBJ1-2 and V is TRBV27; D uncertain. This CDR3 has 15 residues. The V end was cut by 5 bases, the J end by 4 bases, with 17 bases between. Germline V lookup: CDR1 MNHEY, CDR2 SMNVEV (reference sequence). In DNA form, the CDR3 reads TGTGCCAGCAGTCGCCGGGCCCCGAAACCCTATGGCTACACCTTC. Its translation is CASSRRAPKPYGYTF.

This chain uses TRBV3-1 (or the pseudogene TRBV3-2) with TRBJ2-3; 10 nucleotides line up with TRBD2. The CDR3 spans 16 residues. CDR1 is LGHDT, CDR2 YNNKEL, per germline (reference sequence). Unmatched junction bases numbered 10, after V lost 7 bases and J lost 3 bases. DNA for the CDR3: TGTGCCAGCACCCCGCCACTAGCGGGGAAGACAGATACGCAGTATTTT. Translated: CASTPPLAGKTDTQYF.

The V gene is TRBV19, the J gene TRBJ1-6; D remains unclear. The length of the CDR3 is 16 residues. Germline V gene lookup returns CDR1 LNHDA and CDR2 SQIVND (reference sequence). Trimming took 5 bases from V and 4 from J, leaving 15 bases between them. The CDR3 DNA follows: TGTGCCAGTAGTCCTTCGTACCCTACGTATAATTCACCCCTCCACTTT. Residues: CASSPSYPTYNSPLHF.

This chain connects TRBV9 to TRBJ1-5, with a possible D match to TRBD1 (5 bases). This CDR3 region has 16 residues. Germline V gives CDR1 SGDLS, CDR2 YYNGEE. Trimming shortened V by 4 bases and J by 5 bases, and 19 bases separated the two germline ends. In nucleotides, the CDR3 is TGTGCCAGCAGCCCCCAAGGCGACAGTCGACATCAGCCCCAGCATTTT. It yields the protein CASSPQGDSRHQPQHF. Drawing the rest from reference TRBV9 and TRBJ1-5, the complete variable domain is DSGVTQTPKHLITATGQRVTLRCSPRSGDLSVYWYQQSLDQGLQFLIQYYNGEERAKGNILERFSAQQFPDLHSELNLSSLELGDSALYFCASSPQGDSRHQPQHFGDGTRLSIL.

The V gene is TRBV5-1, the J gene TRBJ1-1; D not certain. The CDR3 contains 14 residues. Germline lookup yields CDR1 SGHRS and CDR2 YFSETQ. Trimming left V 0 bases short and J 1 base short, with 7 bases between. The CDR3 loop is CASSLVGENTEAFF. CDR3 DNA sequence: TGCGCCAGCAGCTTGGTTGGGGAGAACACTGAAGCTTTCTTT.

This clone has just one count. The chain is built from TRBV9 and TRBJ2-5, with TRBD1 matching over 7 bases. V shed 4 bases and J 3 bases; nucleotides not matched to a gene: 18. This CDR3 has 18 residues. CDR1 and CDR2 (germline): SGDLS, YYNGEE. CDR3 region: CASSFGTAPPRGKETQYF. The CDR3 nucleotides read TGTGCCAGCAGCTTTGGGACAGCCCCTCCAAGGGGTAAAGAGACCCAGTACTTC.

V gene TRBV28 combines with J gene TRBJ1-2; 8 bases line up with TRBD1. This CDR3 comprises 17 residues. With V trimmed by 4 bases and J by 3 bases, 13 bases remained unmatched. Per germline, CDR1 MDHEN and CDR2 SYDVKM. CDR3 DNA sequence: TGTGCCAGCAGTTCTCCGGGACAGGACCCGAGGGACTATGGCTACACCTTC. It codes for CASSSPGQDPRDYGYTF.

V usage is TRBV3-1 (or the pseudogene TRBV3-2) and J usage is TRBJ1-1; TRBD1 is a possible D gene (5 bases). CDR3 size: 14 residues. With 2 bases removed from V and 4 bases from J, the gap between germline ends came to 11 bases. The V gene's germline CDR1 is LGHDT and CDR2 YNNKEL (reference sequence). The CDR3 coding sequence is TGTGCCAGCAGCCAATCTGGGGGGGGCACTGAAGCTTTCTTT. It yields the protein CASSQSGGGTEAFF.

The gene calls are TRBV7-9 and TRBJ2-2, with TRBD1 matching over 7 bases. Germline V gene sequence: CDR1 SEHNR, CDR2 FQNEAQ (reference sequence). The ends lost 5 bases at V and 5 bases at J; junction bases unmatched: 14. This CDR3 is built from 17 residues. CDR3 sequence: CASSLRRTGQRTGELFF. The CDR3 region has the DNA TGTGCCAGCAGCCTTCGCAGGACGGGACAGCGAACCGGGGAGCTGTTTTTT.

There are a few counts of this clone. The genes are TRBV5-4 and TRBJ1-3, with TRBD1 matching over 7 bases. Germline V gene sequence: CDR1 SGHNT, CDR2 YYREEE (reference sequence). The junction had 10 bases not matched to a gene; V was cut back by 7 bases and J by 0 bases. The CDR3 contains 16 residues. This CDR3 is CASFTGGTVSGNTIYF. The DNA for the CDR3 is TGTGCCAGCTTCACGGGTGGGACAGTCTCTGGAAACACCATATATTTT.

This clone was seen more than once but under ten times. Other DNA sequences from this sample encode an identical CDR3 as well. The chain's CDR3 is CASSFGNTEAFF. In nucleotides, the CDR3 is TGTGCCAGCAGTTTCGGTAACACTGAAGCTTTCTTT. J is TRBJ1-1 and V is TRBV12-3 or TRBV12-4; D ambiguous. The CDR3 consists of 12 residues. Trimming took off 3 bases at V and 2 bases at J, with 4 bases between the two ends.

The chain combines TRBV12-3 or TRBV12-4 with TRBJ2-7; no reliable D call. This CDR3 is 13 amino acids long. V was shortened by 6 bases and J by 0 bases, with 9 bases between the two germline ends. As DNA, the CDR3 is TGTGCCAGCAGGGTCGCGAGCTCCTACGAGCAGTACTTC. Protein sequence: CASRVASSYEQYF.

This clone was recorded only once. This chain connects TRBV2 to TRBJ2-7, with D possibly matching TRBD2 (8 bases). From germline, CDR1 is SNHLY and CDR2 FYNNEI. The CDR3 spans 14 residues. V was pared by 6 bases and J by 6 bases, with 18 bases between. Here the CDR3 reads CASRDRTSRAEQYF. CDR3 nucleotide sequence: TGTGCCAGCAGGGACAGGACTAGCCGTGCCGAGCAGTACTTC.